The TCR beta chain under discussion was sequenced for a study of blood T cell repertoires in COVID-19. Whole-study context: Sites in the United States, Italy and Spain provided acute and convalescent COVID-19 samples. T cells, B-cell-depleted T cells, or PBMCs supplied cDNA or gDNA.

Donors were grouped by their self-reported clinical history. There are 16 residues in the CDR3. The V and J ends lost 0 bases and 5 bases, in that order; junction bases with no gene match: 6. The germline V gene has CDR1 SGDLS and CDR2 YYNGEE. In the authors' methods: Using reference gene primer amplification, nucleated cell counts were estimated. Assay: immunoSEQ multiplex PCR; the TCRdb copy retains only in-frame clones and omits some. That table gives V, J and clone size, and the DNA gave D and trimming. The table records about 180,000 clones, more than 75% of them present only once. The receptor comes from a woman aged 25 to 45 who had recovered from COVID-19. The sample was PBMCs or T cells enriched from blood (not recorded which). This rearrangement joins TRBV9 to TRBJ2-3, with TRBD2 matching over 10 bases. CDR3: CASSVVLAGGIDTQYF. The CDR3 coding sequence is TGTGCCAGCAGCGTAGTCTTAGCGGGAGGTATAGATACGCAGTATTTT.